This T cell receptor beta chain was captured in a study of T cell repertoires in cytomegalovirus infection. Germline-derived CDR1 and CDR2 are SGHVS and FQNEAQ. The CDR3 totals 15 residues. Losses at the gene ends were 5 bases for V and 2 bases for J; bases not matched to a gene: 8. This clonotype was picked up a small number of times. Antigen: not known. From the reads, TCRdb called clonotypes with MiXCR, one entry per CDR3 protein. Altogether fewer than 200,000 distinct CDR3 sequences are present, roughly 21% being singletons, with the ten largest covering 20% to 30%. This material consisted of CD8+ T cells from cultured PBMCs, taken from culture after CMV antigen stimulation. The TCR originated in a human donor in good health (CMV status not recorded). Some clones in this sample may be carry-over from other donors' samples. The gene calls are TRBV7-8 and TRBJ1-1; 7 nucleotides line up with TRBD1. For the CDR3, the DNA is TGTGCCAGCAGCGTAACGGGACAGTCTAACACTGAAGCTTTCTTT. Amino acid sequence: CASSVTGQSNTEAFF. The variable domain in full, completed from reference TRBV7-8 and TRBJ1-1, reads GAGVSQSPRYKVAKRGQDVALRCDPISGHVSLFWYQQALGQGPEFLTYFQNEAQLDKSGLPSDRFFAERPEGSVSTLKIQRTQQEDSAVYLCASSVTGQSNTEAFFGQGTRLTVV.